Below, 22 T cell receptor beta chains from the same sample are listed, as sequenced in a study of T-cell memory formation after mild COVID-19. One entry per CDR3 protein results from TCRdb running MiXCR on the 5' RACE reads. The sample lists around 390,000 distinct CDR3 sequences; 16% were seen once. Input material: PBMCs or a T cell subset sorted from them (not recorded which). Every receptor here comes from a man aged 18 to 35 who had mild COVID-19 (a few samples of this study predate the infection). Cell type and time point are not known.

This chain connects TRBV3-1 to TRBJ2-5, with TRBD2 matching over 7 bases. From germline, CDR1 is LGHDT and CDR2 YNNKEL (reference sequence). CDR3 length: 16 amino acids. V shed 3 bases and J 5 bases; nucleotides not matched to a gene: 12. CDR3: CASSQGGMYLGETQYF. The CDR3 nucleotides read TGTGCCAGCAGCCAGGGGGGGATGTACTTGGGGGAGACCCAGTACTTC.

The gene calls are TRBV9 and TRBJ2-3; possible D gene TRBD2, 6 bases. This CDR3 has 15 residues. The ends were cut back, 0 bases at V and 3 bases at J, with 11 bases in the middle. Germline CDR1 is SGDLS and CDR2 is YYNGEE. DNA of the CDR3: TGTGCCAGCAGCGTAGCTGCGGGGTGGACAGATACGCAGTATTTT. This codes for CASSVAAGWTDTQYF.

The CDR3, as DNA: TGTGCCAGCAGCTTAGCGAACAGATTCGGCACTGAAGCTTTCTTT. Protein product: CASSLANRFGTEAFF. The chain combines TRBV7-8 with TRBJ1-1; no firm D call. V was pared by 0 bases and J by 4 bases, with 12 bases between. The CDR3 loop spans 15 amino acids. The germline gives CDR1 SGHVS, CDR2 FQNEAQ.

This clonotype was counted ten times or more. The chain combines TRBV7-9 with TRBJ2-7; D not certain. The CDR3 loop spans 13 amino acids. From germline, CDR1 is SEHNR and CDR2 FQNEAQ (reference sequence). CDR3 in DNA: TGTGCCAGCAGTTTAGACGGAAACTACGAGCAGTACGTC. Its protein product is CASSLDGNYEQYV.

In its sample, this clonotype was seen a few times. The CDR3 loop is CASSQEERTEQFF. CDR3 nucleotide sequence: TGTGCCAGCAGCCAAGAGGAGCGGACTGAGCAGTTCTTC. The chain links TRBV4-2 to TRBJ2-1, with D possibly matching TRBD2 (5 bases). Per germline, CDR1 LGHNA and CDR2 YNFKEQ. The CDR3 has 13 amino acids. V was trimmed by 0 bases and J by 9 bases, leaving 9 bases between them.

The chain carries TRBV6-6 and TRBJ2-3; TRBD2 matches at 7 bases. The CDR3 contains 15 residues. Germline values: CDR1 MNHNY, CDR2 SVGAGI (reference sequence). Unmatched junction bases numbered 11, after V lost 7 bases and J lost 4 bases. CDR3: CASNRLAPFADTQYF. The DNA of the CDR3 is TGTGCCAGCAACAGACTAGCCCCTTTCGCAGATACGCAGTATTTT.

The chain recombines TRBV20-1 with TRBJ2-3; possibly TRBD1 for D (5 bases). Deletions cut 3 bases from V and 4 bases from J, with 17 bases between. Germline V lookup: CDR1 DFQATT, CDR2 SNEGSKA (reference sequence). This CDR3 contains 15 residues. CDR3 sequence (DNA): TGCAGTGCTAGTAGGTGGGGTGGGGCCGCAGATACGCAGTATTTT. Residues: CSASRWGGAADTQYF.

This clonotype came up a few times. V and J are TRBV7-9 and TRBJ2-1, with TRBD2 as a possible D gene (6 bases). CDR3 length equals 17 residues. V lost 5 bases and J lost 3, with 20 bases in between. The V gene's germline CDR1 is SEHNR and CDR2 FQNEAQ (reference sequence). The CDR3: CASSPPYRRAVYNEQFF. CDR3 DNA: TGTGCCAGCAGCCCTCCGTACAGGAGGGCCGTCTACAATGAGCAGTTCTTC.

This clonotype has only a few counts. V is TRBV12-3 or TRBV12-4 and J is TRBJ1-1, with no clear D. CDR3 length equals 12 residues. V lost 3 bases and J lost 10, with 12 bases in between. DNA for the CDR3: TGTGCCAGCAGTTTTGGAGCCGGGCGAGCTTTCTTT. Its translation is CASSFGAGRAFF.

This clonotype was detected ten times or more. The chain employs TRBV6-2 or TRBV6-3 and TRBJ2-1; 9 positions agree with TRBD2. The junction had 14 bases not matched to a gene; V was cut back by 5 bases and J by 6 bases. This CDR3 spans 17 amino acids. Germline V gives CDR1 MNHEY, CDR2 SVGEGT. CDR3 residues: CASSNPRGGRRSNEQFF. The CDR3 nucleotides are TGTGCCAGCAGTAACCCGCGGGGGGGCCGGCGGAGCAATGAGCAGTTCTTC.

This clonotype has just a few counts. The chain employs TRBV5-1 and TRBJ1-1; perhaps TRBD1 as D (6 bases). V dropped 3 bases and J dropped 7 bases, with 13 bases sitting between them. The CDR3 length is 13 residues. Looked up from germline, CDR1 is SGHRS and CDR2 is YFSETQ. The DNA for the CDR3 is TGCGCCAGCAGCTACGGACAGAACCTTGAAGCTTTCTTT. This codes for CASSYGQNLEAFF. The full variable domain, rest sourced from reference TRBV5-1 and TRBJ1-1, is KAGVTQTPRYLIKTRGQQVTLSCSPISGHRSVSWYQQTPGQGLQFLFEYFSETQRNKGNFPGRFSGRQFSNSRSEMNVSTLELGDSALYLCASSYGQNLEAFFGQGTRLTVV.

The rearrangement uses TRBV10-3 and TRBJ2-1, with D perhaps matching TRBD2 (6 bases). Germline V lookup: CDR1 ENHRY, CDR2 SYGVKD. V was trimmed by 10 bases and J by 1 base, leaving 8 bases between them. The CDR3 is 12 amino acids. CDR3 protein: CATGLSYNEQFF. CDR3 bases: TGTGCCACTGGACTATCCTACAATGAGCAGTTCTTC.

This clonotype was seen a handful of times. The chain has TRBV20-1 and TRBJ2-2, with D perhaps matching TRBD1 or TRBD2 (6 bases each). Trimming took off 6 bases at V and 7 bases at J, with 12 bases between the two ends. The CDR3 has 12 amino acids. The germline V gene encodes CDR1 DFQATT and CDR2 SNEGSKA (reference sequence). CDR3 sequence (DNA): TGCAGTGCGGGGGGCCTGGTCGGGGAGCTGTTTTTT. Translation gives CSAGGLVGELFF.

This chain links TRBV5-1 with TRBJ2-2, with D perhaps being TRBD1 or TRBD2 (5 bases each). This CDR3 is 14 amino acids long. Trimming removed 7 bases at V and 5 bases at J, with 15 bases between. Germline V gene data show CDR1 as SGHRS and CDR2 as YFSETQ. The CDR3 protein is CASWRGVETGELFF. CDR3 DNA sequence: TGCGCCAGCTGGCGAGGGGTGGAAACCGGGGAGCTGTTTTTT.

The chain uses TRBV7-2 and TRBJ1-6, with a possible D match to TRBD1 (5 bases). The CDR3 consists of 15 residues. Looked up from germline, CDR1 is SGHTA and CDR2 is FQGNSA. Trimming cost V 5 bases and J 9 bases, with 17 bases left between them. CDR3 DNA sequence: TGTGCCAGCAGCCCCGGGACGGCGAGGAGTTCACCCCTCCACTTT. Protein: CASSPGTARSSPLHF.

A few counts support this clonotype. The rearrangement joins TRBV29-1 to TRBJ2-7; TRBD2 matches at 7 bases. V was clipped by 5 bases and J by 3 bases; unmatched bases: 7. Germline values: CDR1 SQVTM, CDR2 ANQGSEA. The CDR3 extends over 13 amino acids. The CDR3 nucleotides are TGCAGCGTTACCCTCCCGGGGGGCTACGAGCAGTACTTC. This translates into CSVTLPGGYEQYF.

This clonotype has a handful of counts. This sequence joins TRBV3-1 and TRBJ2-3; D is perhaps TRBD1 or TRBD2 (5 bases each). The germline V gene has CDR1 LGHDT and CDR2 YNNKEL (reference sequence). Trimming took 4 bases from V and 9 from J, leaving 17 bases between them. The CDR3 totals 14 residues. CDR3 residues: CASSPYGAAETQYF. The CDR3 DNA reads as TGTGCCAGCAGCCCCTACGGGGCAGCGGAGACGCAGTATTTT.

V and J are TRBV7-8 and TRBJ2-7; no definite D call. This CDR3 region has 11 residues. Trimming left V 4 bases short and J 2 bases short, with 3 bases between. Germline V lookup: CDR1 SGHVS, CDR2 FQNEAQ. The CDR3, as DNA: TGTGCCAGCAGCTCCACCTACGAGCAGTACGTC. It is translated as CASSSTYEQYV.

This chain links TRBV27 with TRBJ2-5; D gene ambiguous. In germline, CDR1 is MNHEY, CDR2 SMNVEV (reference sequence). The V end was cut by 10 bases, the J end by 3 bases, with 15 bases between. The CDR3 consists of 13 residues. The CDR3 DNA reads as TGTGCCACAAGCAAGGTGCTGGAAGAGACCCAGTACTTC. This codes for CATSKVLEETQYF.

The sample holds a few counts of this clonotype. The chain is built from TRBV5-1 and TRBJ2-3; D ambiguous. CDR1 and CDR2 (germline): SGHRS, YFSETQ. The CDR3 extends over 14 amino acids. V was clipped by 1 base and J by 1 base, with 7 bases between them. CDR3 protein: CASSLSPGTDTQYF. CDR3 DNA sequence: TGCGCCAGCAGCTTGTCCCCAGGCACAGATACGCAGTATTTT.

The chain links TRBV18 to TRBJ2-3; D is possibly TRBD2 (6 bases). With 3 bases removed from V and 9 bases from J, the gap between germline ends came to 10 bases. Germline V CDR1 and CDR2: KGHSH, LQKENI. This CDR3 comprises 12 residues. Here the CDR3 reads CASSPLAGTQYF. CDR3 coding DNA: TGTGCCAGCTCACCTCTGGCGGGGACGCAGTATTTT.

CDR3: CASSSTSGTASYEQYF. CDR3 bases: TGCGCCAGCAGCTCTACCTCCGGGACAGCCTCCTACGAGCAGTACTTC. The chain links TRBV5-1 to TRBJ2-7, with 7 bases that match TRBD1. The junction had 9 bases not matched to a gene; V was cut back by 3 bases and J by 0 bases. The CDR3 extends over 16 amino acids. Germline-derived CDR1 and CDR2 are SGHRS and YFSETQ.